The present TCR beta chain was sequenced within a study of cytomegalovirus exposure and HLA in healthy donors. While unrecorded immune exposures were likely, the donors were nominally healthy when sampled. Study results and caveats: In a later analysis, most CMV-associated TCR beta chains appeared HLA-restricted.

Germline assignment: CDR1 SGHAT and CDR2 FQNNGV. Trimming at V came to 0 bases and at J to 4 bases, leaving 2 bases not matched to a gene. This CDR3 contains 14 residues. PCR used 60 Vbeta primers and 13 Jbeta primers. Only in-frame clones appear in the TCRdb table, and some are missing; sequencing was by immunoSEQ multiplex PCR. The sample holds around 150,000 clones, roughly 80% seen once. This clone was observed a few times. Its antigen remains unidentified. The sequence derives from a male donor in good health and CMV-seronegative. Sample: PBMCs. V and J are TRBV11-2 and TRBJ2-7, with 8 bases aligning to TRBD2. This CDR3 reads CASSLDSGIYEQYF. For the CDR3, the DNA is TGTGCCAGCAGCTTAGATAGCGGGATATACGAGCAGTACTTC.